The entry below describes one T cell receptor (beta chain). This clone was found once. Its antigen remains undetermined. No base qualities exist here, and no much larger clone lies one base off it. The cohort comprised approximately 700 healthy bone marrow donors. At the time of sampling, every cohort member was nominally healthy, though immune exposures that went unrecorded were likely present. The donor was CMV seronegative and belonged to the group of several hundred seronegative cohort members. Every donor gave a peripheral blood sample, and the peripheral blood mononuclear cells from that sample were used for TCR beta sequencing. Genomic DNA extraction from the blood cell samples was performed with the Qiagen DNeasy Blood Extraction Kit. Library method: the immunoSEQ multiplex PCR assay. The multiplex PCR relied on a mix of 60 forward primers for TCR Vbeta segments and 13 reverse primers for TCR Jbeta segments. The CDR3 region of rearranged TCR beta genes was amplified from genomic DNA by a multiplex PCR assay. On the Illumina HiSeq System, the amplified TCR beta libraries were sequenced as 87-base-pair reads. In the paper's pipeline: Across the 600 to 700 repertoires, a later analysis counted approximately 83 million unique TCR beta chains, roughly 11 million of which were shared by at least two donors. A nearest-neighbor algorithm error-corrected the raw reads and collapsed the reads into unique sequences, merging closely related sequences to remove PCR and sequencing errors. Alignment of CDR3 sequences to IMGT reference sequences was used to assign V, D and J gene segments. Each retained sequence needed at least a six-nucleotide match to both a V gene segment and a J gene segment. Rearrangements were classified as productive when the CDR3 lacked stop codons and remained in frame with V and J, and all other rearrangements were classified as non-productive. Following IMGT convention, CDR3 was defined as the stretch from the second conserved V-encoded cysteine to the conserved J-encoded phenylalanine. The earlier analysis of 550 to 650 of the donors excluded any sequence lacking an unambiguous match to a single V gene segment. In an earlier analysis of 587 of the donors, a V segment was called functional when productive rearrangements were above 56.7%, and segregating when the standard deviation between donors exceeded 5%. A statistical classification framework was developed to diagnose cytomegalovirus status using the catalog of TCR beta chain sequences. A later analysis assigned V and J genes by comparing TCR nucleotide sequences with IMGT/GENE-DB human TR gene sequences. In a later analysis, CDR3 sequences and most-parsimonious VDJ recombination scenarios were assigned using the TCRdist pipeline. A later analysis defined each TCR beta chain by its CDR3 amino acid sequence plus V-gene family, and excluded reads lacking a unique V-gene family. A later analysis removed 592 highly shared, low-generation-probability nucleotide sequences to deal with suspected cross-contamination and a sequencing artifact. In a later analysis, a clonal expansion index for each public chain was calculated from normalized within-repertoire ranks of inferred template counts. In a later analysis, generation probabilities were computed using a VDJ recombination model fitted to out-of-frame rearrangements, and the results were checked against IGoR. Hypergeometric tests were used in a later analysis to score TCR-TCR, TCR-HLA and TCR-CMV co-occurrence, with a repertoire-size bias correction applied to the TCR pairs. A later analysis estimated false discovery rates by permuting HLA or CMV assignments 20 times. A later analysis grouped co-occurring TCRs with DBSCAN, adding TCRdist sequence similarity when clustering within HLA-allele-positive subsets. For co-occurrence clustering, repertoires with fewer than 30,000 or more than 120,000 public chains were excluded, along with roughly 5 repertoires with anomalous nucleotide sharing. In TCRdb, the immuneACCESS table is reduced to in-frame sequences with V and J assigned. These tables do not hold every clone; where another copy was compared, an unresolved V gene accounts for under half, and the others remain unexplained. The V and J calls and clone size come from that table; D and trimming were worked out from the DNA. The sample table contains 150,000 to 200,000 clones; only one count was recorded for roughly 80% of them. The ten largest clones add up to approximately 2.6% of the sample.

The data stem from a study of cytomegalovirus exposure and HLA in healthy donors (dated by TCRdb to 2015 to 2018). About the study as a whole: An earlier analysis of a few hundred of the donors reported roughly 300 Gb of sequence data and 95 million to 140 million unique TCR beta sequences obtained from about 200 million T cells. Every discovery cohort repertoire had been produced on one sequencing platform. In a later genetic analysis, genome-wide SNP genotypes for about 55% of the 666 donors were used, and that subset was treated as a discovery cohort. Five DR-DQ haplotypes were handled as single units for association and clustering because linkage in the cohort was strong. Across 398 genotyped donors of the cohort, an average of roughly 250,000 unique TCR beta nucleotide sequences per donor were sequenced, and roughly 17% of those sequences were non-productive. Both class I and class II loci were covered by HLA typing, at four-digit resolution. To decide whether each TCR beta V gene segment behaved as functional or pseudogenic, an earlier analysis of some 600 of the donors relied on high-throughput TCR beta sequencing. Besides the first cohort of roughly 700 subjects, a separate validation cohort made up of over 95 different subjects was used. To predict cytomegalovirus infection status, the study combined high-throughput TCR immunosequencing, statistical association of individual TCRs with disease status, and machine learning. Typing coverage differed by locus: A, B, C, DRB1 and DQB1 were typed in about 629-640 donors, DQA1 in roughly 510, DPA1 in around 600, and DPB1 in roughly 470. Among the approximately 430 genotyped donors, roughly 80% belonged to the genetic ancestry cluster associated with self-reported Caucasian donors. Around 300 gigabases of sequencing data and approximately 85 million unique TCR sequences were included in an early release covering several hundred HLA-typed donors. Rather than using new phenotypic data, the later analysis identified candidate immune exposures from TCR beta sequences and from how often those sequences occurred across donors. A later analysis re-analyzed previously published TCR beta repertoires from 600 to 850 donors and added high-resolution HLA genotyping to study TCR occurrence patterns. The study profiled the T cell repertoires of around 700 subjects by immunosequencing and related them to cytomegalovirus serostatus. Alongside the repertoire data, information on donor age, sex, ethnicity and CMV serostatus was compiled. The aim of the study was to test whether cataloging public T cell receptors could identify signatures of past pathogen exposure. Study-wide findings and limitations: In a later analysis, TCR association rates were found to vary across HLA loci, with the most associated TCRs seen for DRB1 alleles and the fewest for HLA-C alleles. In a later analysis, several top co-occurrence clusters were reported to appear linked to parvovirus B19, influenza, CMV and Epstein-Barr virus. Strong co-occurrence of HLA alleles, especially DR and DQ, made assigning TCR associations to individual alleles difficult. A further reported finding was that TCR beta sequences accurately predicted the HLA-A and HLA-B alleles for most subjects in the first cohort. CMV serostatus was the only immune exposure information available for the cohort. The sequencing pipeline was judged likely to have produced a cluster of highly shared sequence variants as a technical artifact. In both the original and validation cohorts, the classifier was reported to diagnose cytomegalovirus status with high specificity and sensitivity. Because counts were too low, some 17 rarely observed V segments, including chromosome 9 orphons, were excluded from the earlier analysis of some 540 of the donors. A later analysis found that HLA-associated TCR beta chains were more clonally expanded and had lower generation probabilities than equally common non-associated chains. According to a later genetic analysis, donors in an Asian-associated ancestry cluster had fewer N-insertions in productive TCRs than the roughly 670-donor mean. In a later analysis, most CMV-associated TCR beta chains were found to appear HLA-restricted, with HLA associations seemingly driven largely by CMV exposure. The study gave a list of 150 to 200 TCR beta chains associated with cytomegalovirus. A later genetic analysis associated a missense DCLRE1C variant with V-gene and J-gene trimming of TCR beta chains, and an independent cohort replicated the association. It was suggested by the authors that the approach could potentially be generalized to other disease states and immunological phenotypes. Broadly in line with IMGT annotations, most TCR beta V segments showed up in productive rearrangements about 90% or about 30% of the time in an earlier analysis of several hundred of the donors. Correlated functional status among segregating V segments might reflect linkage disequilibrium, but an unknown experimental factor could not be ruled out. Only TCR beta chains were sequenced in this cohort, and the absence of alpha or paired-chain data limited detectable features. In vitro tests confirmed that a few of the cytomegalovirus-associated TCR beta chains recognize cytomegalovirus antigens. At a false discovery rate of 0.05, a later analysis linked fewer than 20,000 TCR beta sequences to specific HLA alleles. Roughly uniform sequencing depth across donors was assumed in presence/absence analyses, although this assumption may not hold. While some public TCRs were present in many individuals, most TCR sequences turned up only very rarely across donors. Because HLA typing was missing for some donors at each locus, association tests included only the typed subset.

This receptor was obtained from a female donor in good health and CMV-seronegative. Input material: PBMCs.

In nucleotides, the sequence is TGTGCCAGCTCACCGGGAGGCGTGAGGCAGCCCCAGCATTTT. Its protein reads: CASSPGGVRQPQHF. The chain links TRBV18 with TRBJ1-5, with no D gene named confidently. CDR1 KGHSH and CDR2 LQKENI were looked up in the germline V gene. V and J lose 3 bases and 7 bases, and a span of 13 bases separates them. The CDR3 starts with the cysteine, ends with the phenylalanine, and has 14 residues. Only the CDR3 part of the read is kept: 42 bases, read in frame from the first base.